Listed below are T cell receptor beta chains from one sample, sequenced in a study of blood T cell repertoires in COVID-19. Assay: immunoSEQ multiplex PCR; the TCRdb copy retains only in-frame clones and omits some. The sample lists 380,000 or so clones; around 89% were seen once. Sequences were obtained from peripheral blood. The receptors derive from a middle-aged man with acute or convalescent COVID-19. Both conserved end residues are part of each CDR3. A D gene is named only where the DNA matches it firmly. Clone size, where shown, is once, few, many, or a class for clones that have expanded.

TRBD1,-,TRBJ2-2,TRBV20-1,TGCAGTGCTAGTCTAGGACAGGGGGCGGGGGGTACCGGGGAGCTGTTTTTT,CSASLGQGAGGTGELFF
TRBD2,-,TRBJ2-5,TRBV5-4,TGTGCCAGCAGCCCAAGGACTAGCGGGGAAGAGACCCAGTACTTC,CASSPRTSGEETQYF
TRBD2,-,TRBJ2-2,TRBV11-2,TGTGCCAGCAGCTTGGGGGGGAGCAGCTCCGGGGAGCTGTTTTTT,CASSLGGSSSGELFF
-,few,TRBJ1-1,TRBV16,TGTGCCAGCAGCCAATCGCGGAACACTGAAGCTTTCTTT,CASSQSRNTEAFF
TRBD2,-,TRBJ2-2,TRBV6-1,TGTGCCAGCAGTGAGCTAGCGGGAGGGCCCGGGGAGCTGTTTTTT,CASSELAGGPGELFF
-,many,TRBJ2-7,TRBV7-6,TGTGCCAGCAGCTTAGACGCAGGGGTACCCTACGAGCAGTACTTC,CASSLDAGVPYEQYF
-,-,TRBJ2-7,TRBV25-1,TGTGCCAGCAGTGATTTTCAGGGGAGCTCCTACGAGCAGTACTTC,CASSDFQGSSYEQYF
-,-,TRBJ1-3,TRBV5-1,TGCGCCAGCAGCTCCCGAACCCAGGACACCATATATTTT,CASSSRTQDTIYF
TRBD2,-,TRBJ2-1,TRBV6-5,TGTGCCAGCAGTTACTCCGGCCGGGGGGGTTACAATGAGCAGTTCTTC,CASSYSGRGGYNEQFF
TRBD2,-,TRBJ2-7,TRBV3-1/TRBV3-2,TGTGCCAGCAGCCAAGAAACTAGCGGGAGAACCTACGAGCAGTACTTC,CASSQETSGRTYEQYF
-,-,TRBJ1-6,TRBV29-1,TGCAGCGTTGCGGACGGAGGGAATTCACCCCTCCACTTT,CSVADGGNSPLHF
-,-,TRBJ2-5,TRBV28,TGTGCCAGCAACACCCCGGCGGGAAAAGAGACCCAGTACTTC,CASNTPAGKETQYF
-,-,TRBJ2-2,TRBV4-2,TGTGCCAGCAGCCAGCTACAGGGTTCTTTCGACGGGGAGCTGTTTTTT,CASSQLQGSFDGELFF
-,-,TRBJ1-6,TRBV27,TGTGCCAGCAGTTTATCGTTCCAGGGGAATTCACCCCTCCACTTT,CASSLSFQGNSPLHF
-,-,TRBJ1-2,TRBV30,TGTGCCTACAGAGAAACCTATGGCTACACCTTC,CAYRETYGYTF
TRBD1,-,TRBJ1-4,TRBV7-2,TGTGCCAGCAGCTGGACAGGGGGGGACAATGAAAAACTGTTTTTT,CASSWTGGDNEKLFF
TRBD1,-,TRBJ1-5,TRBV19,TGTGCCAGTAGTATAGCAGGGGGCGGACAGCCCCAGCATTTT,CASSIAGGGQPQHF
-,few,TRBJ2-2,TRBV11-1,TGTGCCAGCAGCCCCGACATAGACCTCACCGGGGAGCTGTTTTTT,CASSPDIDLTGELFF
-,-,TRBJ2-7,TRBV3-1/TRBV3-2,TGTGCCAGCAGTCCCCTCTACGCCTACGAGCAGTACTTC,CASSPLYAYEQYF
-,-,TRBJ1-1,TRBV27,TGTGCCAGCAGATCGGGATATACTGAAGCTTTCTTT,CASRSGYTEAFF
TRBD1,-,TRBJ1-1,TRBV7-3,TGTGCCAGCAGCCTAGACAGGGGGGGTGAAGCTTTCTTT,CASSLDRGGEAFF
TRBD2,-,TRBJ2-1,TRBV15,TGTGCCACCAGCATACGAGCGGGAGTATCATACAATGAGCAGTTCTTC,CATSIRAGVSYNEQFF
TRBD1,-,TRBJ1-5,TRBV5-1,TGCGCCAGCAGCCACGGGACAGGGGGAACGGACCAGCATTTT,CASSHGTGGTDQHF
TRBD1,-,TRBJ1-2,TRBV6-5,TGTGCCAGCACCCCGACCGGACAGGGGGGGTATGGCTACACCTTC,CASTPTGQGGYGYTF
TRBD1,-,TRBJ1-2,TRBV7-2,TGTGCCAGCAGCCCGGGACAGGGCTACTATGGCTACACCTTC,CASSPGQGYYGYTF
-,-,TRBJ1-6,TRBV18,TGTGCCAGCTCACCAGGGCGAAACTCCTATAATTCACCCCTCCACTTT,CASSPGRNSYNSPLHF
-,-,TRBJ2-7,TRBV6-5,TGTGCCAGCAGGATCCGGGACAACTCCTACGAGCAGTACTTC,CASRIRDNSYEQYF
-,-,TRBJ1-5,TRBV4-1,TGCGCCAGCAGCCAAGATTGGGGGCGCGGTGCTAGCAATCAGCCCCAGCATTTT,CASSQDWGRGASNQPQHF
-,-,TRBJ2-3,TRBV28,TGTGCCAGCAGTTTGGGGCCCGATCAAGATACGCAGTATTTT,CASSLGPDQDTQYF
TRBD1,-,TRBJ1-2,TRBV3-1/TRBV3-2,TGTGCCAGCAGCCAAGATTCCCAGGGGGCGATCTATGGCTACACCTTC,CASSQDSQGAIYGYTF
-,-,TRBJ1-6,TRBV30,TGTGCCTGGAGTTTCGCAGGGTTCGCGCCCCTCCACTTT,CAWSFAGFAPLHF
-,-,TRBJ1-4,TRBV19,TGTGCCAGTAGTCGCGTGACAGCAACTAATGAAAAACTGTTTTTT,CASSRVTATNEKLFF
-,-,TRBJ2-7,TRBV7-9,TGTGCCAGCAGCTTAATAGGGGCCCCATCCTACGAGCAGTACTTC,CASSLIGAPSYEQYF
-,-,TRBJ2-2,TRBV6-5,TGTGCCAGCAGTTACCTTTCGGACACCGGGGAGCTGTTTTTT,CASSYLSDTGELFF
-,few,TRBJ1-2,TRBV4-1,TGCGCCAGCAGCTACATCCACGGGGGGAGCTACACCTTC,CASSYIHGGSYTF
TRBD1,few,TRBJ1-6,TRBV4-1,TGCGCCAGCAGCCAAAGCGGACAGGGGGTCCATCCCCTCCACTTT,CASSQSGQGVHPLHF
-,once,TRBJ2-5,TRBV27,TGTGCCAGCAGTGGCACTGGGGGCTTACCCGGGACCCAGTACTTC,CASSGTGGLPGTQYF
TRBD2,-,TRBJ2-1,TRBV4-3,TGCGCCAGCAGCCAAGATCGAACTAGCGGACTATACAATGAGCAGTTCTTC,CASSQDRTSGLYNEQFF
-,-,TRBJ2-2,TRBV28,TGTGCCAGCAGTTTCCAGGTGAACACCGGGGAGCTGTTTTTT,CASSFQVNTGELFF
TRBD2,-,TRBJ2-1,TRBV28,TGTGCCAGCAGTAAACGACTAGCGGGAGGGGCTGAGCAGTTCTTC,CASSKRLAGGAEQFF
TRBD2,-,TRBJ2-1,TRBV9,TGTGCCAGCAGCGTAGGATGGAGTCGGCGGGAGTACAATGAGCAGTTCTTC,CASSVGWSRREYNEQFF
-,-,TRBJ1-6,TRBV3-1/TRBV3-2,TGTGCCAGCAGCCAACCGGGAGGCAATTCACCCCTCCACTTT,CASSQPGGNSPLHF
-,-,TRBJ1-1,TRBV5-1,TGCGCCAGCAGCTCGGACAGCCGAGGGGCTGAAGCTTTCTTT,CASSSDSRGAEAFF
TRBD2,-,TRBJ2-5,TRBV3-1/TRBV3-2,TGTGCCAGCAGCTATCTAGCGGGGGTTCAAGAGACCCAGTACTTC,CASSYLAGVQETQYF
-,-,TRBJ1-1,TRBV6-2/TRBV6-3,TGTGCCAGCAGTTACTTTCGGGGAGGCACTGAAGCTTTCTTT,CASSYFRGGTEAFF
TRBD1,-,TRBJ1-1,TRBV7-3,TGTGCCAGCAGCATCAACAGGGGGCAAGGCTCTGAAGCTTTCTTT,CASSINRGQGSEAFF
TRBD2,-,TRBJ2-1,TRBV19,TGTGCCAGTCCATCACCCGGGGGGTCACCGTTCTTC,CASPSPGGSPFF
-,-,TRBJ2-7,TRBV11-1,TGTGCCAGCAGCTTGGACAGCCACTACGAGCAGTACTTC,CASSLDSHYEQYF
-,-,TRBJ2-1,TRBV12-3/TRBV12-4,TGTGCCAGCAGTTTGCCAGGGAACAATGAGCAGTTCTTC,CASSLPGNNEQFF
-,-,TRBJ2-4,TRBV12-5,TGTGCTAGTAGGGAACAGGCCCACATTCAGTACTTC,CASREQAHIQYF
-,-,TRBJ1-1,TRBV3-1/TRBV3-2,TGTGCCAGCAGCCTTTTTGGGGGGGCGAACACTGAAGCTTTCTTT,CASSLFGGANTEAFF
TRBD1,-,TRBJ1-5,TRBV2,TGTGCCAGCACGACGGACAGGGGGATTCAGCCCCAGCATTTT,CASTTDRGIQPQHF
TRBD1,-,TRBJ1-2,TRBV18,TGTGCCAGCTCACTCGGGACAGGGGGCGACTATGGCTACACCTTC,CASSLGTGGDYGYTF